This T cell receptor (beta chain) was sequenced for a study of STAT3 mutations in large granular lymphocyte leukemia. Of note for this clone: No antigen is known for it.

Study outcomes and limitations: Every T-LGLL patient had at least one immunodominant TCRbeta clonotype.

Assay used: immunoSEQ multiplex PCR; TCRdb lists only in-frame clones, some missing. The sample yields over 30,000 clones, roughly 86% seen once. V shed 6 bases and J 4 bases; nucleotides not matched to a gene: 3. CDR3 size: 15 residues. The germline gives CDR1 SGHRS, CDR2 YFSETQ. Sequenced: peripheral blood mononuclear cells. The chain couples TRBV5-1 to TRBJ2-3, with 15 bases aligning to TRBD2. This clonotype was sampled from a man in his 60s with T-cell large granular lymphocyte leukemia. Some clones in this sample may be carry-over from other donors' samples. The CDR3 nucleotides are TGCGCCAGCACGGGACTAGCGGGAGGCGCAGATACGCAGTATTTT. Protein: CASTGLAGGADTQYF.